This entry lists 28 T cell receptor beta chains sequenced from one sample in a study of CD8 T cells in ankylosing spondylitis. Each CDR3 protein gets one entry after TCRdb re-called the 5' RACE reads with MiXCR. The repertoire holds roughly 180,000 distinct CDR3 sequences, with about 9.9% as singletons. Sequencing was done on a sample of blood, either unsorted or a sorted T cell fraction (not recorded which). The origin of the receptors is a male donor with ankylosing spondylitis or in good health (not recorded which).

This clonotype was recorded a few times. The chain has TRBV12-3 or TRBV12-4 and TRBJ1-2, with D possibly TRBD1 on 5 matching bases. Trimming cost V 5 bases and J 8 bases, with 9 bases left between them. The CDR3 has 11 amino acids. The CDR3 is CASSPGRGYTF. CDR3 sequence (DNA): TGTGCCAGCAGTCCAGGGCGAGGCTACACCTTC.

There are a few counts of this clonotype. The V gene is TRBV11-2, the J gene TRBJ2-3; the match to TRBD2 covers 13 bases. The CDR3 is made up of 16 amino acids. V was pared by 5 bases and J by 7 bases, with 9 bases of the junction left unmatched. Germline V gives CDR1 SGHAT, CDR2 FQNNGV. CDR3 DNA sequence: TGTGCCAGCAGCAAGGGACTAGCGGGGTTCGTGAATACGCAGTATTTT. Its protein is CASSKGLAGFVNTQYF.

This clonotype was seen at least ten times. The V gene is TRBV20-1, the J gene TRBJ2-7; no clear D. The germline V gene encodes CDR1 DFQATT and CDR2 SNEGSKA (reference sequence). Deletions cut 0 bases from V and 0 bases from J, with 9 bases between. The CDR3 runs 14 residues. The CDR3 sequence is CSARDVTGSYEQYF. The CDR3 bases are TGCAGTGCTAGAGATGTAACTGGCTCCTACGAGCAGTACTTC.

This clonotype has at least ten counts. This rearrangement joins TRBV5-1 to TRBJ2-7, with 13 bases fitting TRBD2. CDR3 length: 15 amino acids. CDR1 and CDR2 (germline): SGHRS, YFSETQ. Trimming at V came to 1 base and at J to 7 bases, leaving 5 bases not matched to a gene. CDR3 sequence reads: CASSLRTSGSDEQYF. The DNA of the CDR3 is TGCGCCAGCAGCTTGAGGACTAGCGGGAGCGATGAGCAGTACTTC.

There are many counts of this clonotype. The V call is TRBV9, the J call TRBJ2-1; D may be TRBD2 (6 bases). Trimming shortened V by 0 bases and J by 0 bases, and 10 bases separated the two germline ends. CDR1 and CDR2 from the germline V gene are SGDLS and YYNGEE. This CDR3 comprises 16 residues. Written as DNA, the CDR3 is TGTGCCAGCAGCGTAGGAGGCGGGGCCTCCTACAATGAGCAGTTCTTC. As protein: CASSVGGGASYNEQFF.

There are many counts of this clonotype. This chain links TRBV12-3 or TRBV12-4 with TRBJ2-2; D is tentatively TRBD1 or TRBD2 (6 bases each). The CDR3 sequence is 15 residues long. V was cut by 3 bases and J by 3 bases, with 11 bases left in between. CDR3 sequence reads: CASSFLGGYTGELFF. The CDR3 DNA is TGTGCCAGCAGTTTTCTGGGGGGCTACACCGGGGAGCTGTTTTTT.

Ten or more counts support this clonotype. This sequence joins TRBV25-1 and TRBJ1-4; a weak D match, TRBD1 (5 bases). The V end was cut by 3 bases, the J end by 7 bases, with 15 bases between. Germline values: CDR1 MGHDK, CDR2 SYGVNS. The CDR3 consists of 15 residues. The CDR3: CASSEAPGQIEKLFF. DNA for the CDR3: TGTGCCAGCAGTGAGGCCCCAGGGCAGATTGAAAAACTGTTTTTT.

This clonotype was recorded many times. The chain combines TRBV6-2 or TRBV6-3 with TRBJ2-1, with 10 bases fitting TRBD1. The length of the CDR3 is 15 residues. With 5 bases clipped from V and 6 bases from J, the junction kept 7 bases outside the gene matches. CDR1 MNHEY and CDR2 SVGEGT come from the germline V gene. CDR3 loop: CASSRDRGLSNEQFF. For the CDR3, the DNA is TGTGCCAGCAGTCGAGACAGGGGGCTTAGCAATGAGCAGTTCTTC.

In this sample, this clonotype turned up a few times. Since a much larger clone is just one base distant, this may be a read error. The chain carries TRBV24-1 and TRBJ2-1; no clear D gene. V dropped 5 bases and J dropped 10 bases, with 17 bases sitting between them. The CDR3 spans 14 residues. CDR1 and CDR2 from the germline V gene are KGHDR and SFDVKD. DNA of the CDR3: TGTGCCACCAGTGGCCCCGGGTCTCACGAGGAGCAGTTCTTC. It is translated as CATSGPGSHEEQFF.

This clonotype was detected only a few times. Written as DNA, the CDR3 is TGTGCCAGCACCTCTTATCATGGCTACACCTTC. Translating it yields CASTSYHGYTF. The chain combines TRBV12-3 or TRBV12-4 with TRBJ1-2, with D uncertain. Trimming removed 7 bases at V and 6 bases at J, with 9 bases between. This CDR3 is 11 amino acids long.

In this sample, this clonotype turned up many times. The V gene is TRBV5-1, the J gene TRBJ2-5; the match to TRBD2 covers 9 bases. CDR3 length: 15 residues. From germline, CDR1 is SGHRS and CDR2 YFSETQ. V shed 7 bases, J shed 5 bases, and the junction held 12 bases outside the gene matches. The CDR3 region has the DNA TGCGCCAGCGCCACCGGGCTAGCGGGATCGGAGACCCAGTACTTC. It translates to CASATGLAGSETQYF.

V is TRBV7-9 and J is TRBJ2-3, with 7 bases lining up with TRBD2. V lost 11 bases, J lost 3 bases, and 5 bases stayed unmatched. The CDR3 runs 12 residues. Germline loops: CDR1 SEHNR, CDR2 FQNEAQ (reference sequence). The CDR3 sequence is CALLGGTDTQYF. The CDR3 DNA reads TGTGCCCTCTTGGGGGGGACAGATACGCAGTATTTT.

The rearrangement joins TRBV6-5 to TRBJ1-1, with 8 bases fitting TRBD1. From germline, CDR1 is MNHEY and CDR2 SVGAGI. CDR3 length: 14 residues. The J segment lost 4 bases and the V segment lost 0 bases, leaving 1 base of the junction unmatched. CDR3 protein: CASSYSDRGTEAFF. Written as DNA, the CDR3 is TGTGCCAGCAGTTACTCCGACAGGGGCACTGAAGCTTTCTTT.

This clonotype showed up just a few times. V and J are TRBV7-2 and TRBJ2-1; D gene unclear. The CDR3 sequence is 12 residues long. Germline lookup yields CDR1 SGHTA and CDR2 FQGNSA. V lost 3 bases and J lost 2, with 2 bases in between. The CDR3 nucleotides read TGTGCCAGCAGCTTGCCCTACAATGAGCAGTTCTTC. It yields the protein CASSLPYNEQFF.

This clonotype has ten or more counts. The rearrangement joins TRBV20-1 to TRBJ1-2; no clear D. In germline, CDR1 is DFQATT, CDR2 SNEGSKA (reference sequence). The CDR3 has 9 residues. V lost 6 bases, J lost 8 bases, and 7 bases lay in between. The chain's CDR3 is CSAHLGYTF. For the CDR3, the DNA is TGCAGTGCCCACCTGGGCTACACCTTC.

This clonotype has just a few counts. The rearrangement joins TRBV7-9 to TRBJ1-2, with D hard to call. V lost 5 bases and J 3 bases, leaving 10 bases between the germline ends. The length of the CDR3 is 13 residues. CDR1 and CDR2 from the germline V gene are SEHNR and FQNEAQ (reference sequence). CDR3 in amino acids: CASSPRTDYGYTF. The DNA of the CDR3 is TGTGCCAGCAGCCCAAGGACGGACTATGGCTACACCTTC.

This clonotype has ten or more counts. The chain uses TRBV5-1 and TRBJ2-4, with TRBD1 matching 9 bases. The CDR3 length is 19 residues. V was clipped by 4 bases and J by 1 base; unmatched bases: 15. Per the germline V gene, CDR1 is SGHRS and CDR2 is YFSETQ. The CDR3 nucleotides read TGCGCCAGCAGCGATGGACAGGGGATGATTTCACGGGCCAAAAACATTCAGTACTTC. Its translation is CASSDGQGMISRAKNIQYF.

This clonotype was recorded many times. V is TRBV5-1 and J is TRBJ2-1; the D gene is possibly TRBD1 (6 bases). V lost 0 bases, J lost 4 bases, and 14 bases lay in between. There are 16 residues in the CDR3. The germline CDR1 and CDR2 sequences are SGHRS and YFSETQ. CDR3 coding DNA: TGCGCCAGCAGCTTGGGAGGCCTGGGGGCATACAATGAGCAGTTCTTC. Its protein product is CASSLGGLGAYNEQFF.

This clonotype showed up many times. The chain couples TRBV6-2 or TRBV6-3 to TRBJ1-1; D is ambiguous. Germline assignment: CDR1 MNHEY and CDR2 SVGEGT. This CDR3 spans 13 amino acids. Trimming pared 2 bases from V and 6 bases from J, leaving 10 bases between. The CDR3 sequence: CASSYRRRAEAFF. For the CDR3, the DNA is TGTGCCAGCAGTTACCGAAGGAGGGCTGAAGCTTTCTTT.

This clonotype was found a few times. The chain employs TRBV20-1 and TRBJ2-1; tentatively, D is TRBD2 (7 bases). Trimming removed 3 bases from V and 2 bases from J, with 11 bases in between. The CDR3 runs to 14 residues. The germline CDR1 and CDR2 sequences are DFQATT and SNEGSKA (reference sequence). The CDR3 loop is CSARGGRAYNEQFF. CDR3 DNA: TGCAGTGCTAGGGGGGGGCGAGCCTACAATGAGCAGTTCTTC.

In this sample, this clonotype turned up many times. V is TRBV5-6 and J is TRBJ2-7, with TRBD1 as a possible D gene (6 bases). The CDR3 length is 15 residues. The germline CDR1 and CDR2 sequences are SGHDT and YYEEEE. V lost 2 bases to trimming and J lost 5 bases, with 17 bases between them. The CDR3 loop reads CASSLLGANEDEQYF. The CDR3 coding sequence is TGTGCCAGCAGCTTATTGGGGGCTAATGAGGACGAGCAGTACTTC. Drawing the rest from reference TRBV5-6 and TRBJ2-7, the complete variable domain is DAGVTQSPTHLIKTRGQQVTLRCSPKSGHDTVSWYQQALGQGPQFIFQYYEEEERQRGNFPDRFSGHQFPNYSSELNVNALLLGDSALYLCASSLLGANEDEQYFGPGTRLTVT.

This clonotype turned up a few times. The chain links TRBV2 to TRBJ2-5, with TRBD2 matching 10 bases. Germline trimming cut 5 bases from V and 1 base from J; bases unmatched to any gene: 4. The CDR3 runs 15 residues. The V gene's germline CDR1 is SNHLY and CDR2 FYNNEI. The CDR3 bases are TGTGCCAGCAGTAATATAGCGGGGGGCCAAGAGACCCAGTACTTC. Encoded protein: CASSNIAGGQETQYF.

In this sample, this clonotype turned up many times. The rearrangement joins TRBV3-1 to TRBJ1-1; no firm D call. Trimming cost V 1 base and J 7 bases, with 13 bases left between them. The CDR3 extends over 14 amino acids. Germline lookup yields CDR1 LGHDT and CDR2 YNNKEL (reference sequence). CDR3 bases: TGTGCCAGCAGCCAAGTTGAGGGTCGGTTTGAAGCTTTCTTT. Its protein product is CASSQVEGRFEAFF.

This clonotype has a count of ten or more. The chain has TRBV20-1 and TRBJ2-3; D might be TRBD2 (5 bases). Trimming stripped 4 bases from V and 1 base from J, with 12 bases between. The CDR3 totals 14 residues. Germline CDR1 and CDR2: DFQATT and SNEGSKA (reference sequence). The CDR3 sequence: CSAKVVGGTDTQYF. In DNA, the CDR3 is TGCAGTGCTAAGGTCGTCGGGGGCACAGATACGCAGTATTTT.

This clonotype showed up many times. The chain employs TRBV7-6 and TRBJ1-3; D ambiguous. The CDR3 contains 13 residues. V was trimmed by 5 bases and J by 5 bases, leaving 10 bases between them. CDR1 SGHVS and CDR2 FNYEAQ come from the germline V gene. The CDR3 region has the DNA TGTGCCAGCAGCCCCAGGACGAGAAACACCATATATTTT. This encodes CASSPRTRNTIYF.

In this sample, this clonotype turned up many times. V usage is TRBV11-2 and J usage is TRBJ2-1; D remains ambiguous. Trimming cost V 1 base and J 8 bases, with 6 bases left between them. Germline CDR1 and CDR2: SGHAT and FQNNGV. This CDR3 spans 12 amino acids. The CDR3 DNA reads as TGTGCCAGCAGCTTAGGAGCTTATGAGCAGTTCTTC. Its translation: CASSLGAYEQFF.

Ten or more counts support this clonotype. J is TRBJ2-2 and V is TRBV5-1; no clear D. Per germline, CDR1 SGHRS and CDR2 YFSETQ. The V gene lost 4 bases and the J gene lost 0 bases, with 19 bases spanning the gap. The CDR3 is 18 residues long. The CDR3 DNA reads TGCGCCAGCAGCATATCCCCCTTAGTAACAACGAACACCGGGGAGCTGTTTTTT. This gives the protein CASSISPLVTTNTGELFF. The whole variable domain, filled in from reference TRBV5-1 and TRBJ2-2, reads KAGVTQTPRYLIKTRGQQVTLSCSPISGHRSVSWYQQTPGQGLQFLFEYFSETQRNKGNFPGRFSGRQFSNSRSEMNVSTLELGDSALYLCASSISPLVTTNTGELFFGEGSRLTVL.

This clonotype was recorded a few times. The J gene is TRBJ1-1, the V gene TRBV7-9; no reliable D call. V was trimmed by 1 base and J by 4 bases, leaving 7 bases between them. This CDR3 has 13 amino acids. CDR1 SEHNR and CDR2 FQNEAQ come from the germline V gene (reference sequence). CDR3 in DNA: TGTGCCAGCAGCTTAGTCCCGGCCACTGAAGCTTTCTTT. This sequence encodes CASSLVPATEAFF.